This is a list of T cell receptor beta chains from one sample in a study of shared clonotypes between healthy human individuals. Only in-frame clones appear in the TCRdb table, and some are missing; sequencing was by immunoSEQ multiplex PCR. The table records about 870,000 clones, approximately 92% of them present only once. Sequenced sample: naive CD8+ T cells sorted from blood. The source is a young man in good health. Each CDR3 is given with its conserved first and last residue. Fields, in order: CDR3 DNA, CDR3 protein, clone size, V gene, D gene, J gene. D genes are given only for firm matches. Part of the rows lack a size; the others show once, few, many or a class for expanded clones.

DNA: TGTGCCAGCAGTTTGGGGGGTGCTGGGAGGGCTAGGTCTCGGGGTACTGAAGCTTTCTTT; CDR3: CASSLGGAGRARSRGTEAFF; size: -; V: TRBV27; D: -; J: TRBJ1-1
DNA: TGTGCCAGCAGTTTACAGGGGATGTGGAATGAGCAGTTCTTC; CDR3: CASSLQGMWNEQFF; size: once; V: TRBV27; D: -; J: TRBJ2-1
DNA: TGCGCCAGCAGCGGGGGCCCCACTGAAGCTTTCTTT; CDR3: CASSGGPTEAFF; size: -; V: TRBV5-1; D: -; J: TRBJ1-1
DNA: TGTGCCAGCAGCCAAGGCAGGGGCCCCTACGAGCAGTACTTC; CDR3: CASSQGRGPYEQYF; size: -; V: TRBV14; D: -; J: TRBJ2-7
DNA: TGTGCCAGCACCCGTAAGGGAGGACAGTCCTACGAGCAGTACTTC; CDR3: CASTRKGGQSYEQYF; size: -; V: TRBV9; D: -; J: TRBJ2-7
DNA: TGTGCCAGCAGCAACGACAGGAGACAGTTCTTC; CDR3: CASSNDRRQFF; size: -; V: TRBV4-2; D: -; J: TRBJ2-1
DNA: TGTGCCAGCAGCTTAGTTCAGACGGGAGAGTATCGCGAGCAGTACTTC; CDR3: CASSLVQTGEYREQYF; size: -; V: TRBV7-6; D: -; J: TRBJ2-7
DNA: TGTGCCAGCAGTTTAACGGAAAACAATGAGCAGTTCTTC; CDR3: CASSLTENNEQFF; size: -; V: TRBV27; D: -; J: TRBJ2-1
DNA: TGTGCCAGCACAAGCCCGGGTTGGGCGAACACCGGGGAGCTGTTTTTT; CDR3: CASTSPGWANTGELFF; size: -; V: TRBV27; D: -; J: TRBJ2-2
DNA: TGTGCCAGCAGCAAAGCCCAGAAGAGGGAGACCCAGTACTTC; CDR3: CASSKAQKRETQYF; size: -; V: TRBV21-1; D: -; J: TRBJ2-5
DNA: TGCGCCAGCAGCCAAGGGACAGGGCGGGGCCACGAGCAGTACTTC; CDR3: CASSQGTGRGHEQYF; size: -; V: TRBV4-1; D: TRBD1; J: TRBJ2-7
DNA: TGTGCCAGGCCCGGGTCCACGGGGAATGAGCAGTTCTTC; CDR3: CARPGSTGNEQFF; size: -; V: TRBV2; D: -; J: TRBJ2-1
DNA: TGTGCCAGCAGCTCGACCTGGACAGGGAACACCGGGGAGCTGTTTTTT; CDR3: CASSSTWTGNTGELFF; size: -; V: TRBV13; D: TRBD1; J: TRBJ2-2
DNA: TGTGCCAGCAGCCAAGAGGCCGGACTAGCGGGAGGTACTAGCACAGATACGCAGTATTTT; CDR3: CASSQEAGLAGGTSTDTQYF; size: -; V: TRBV14; D: TRBD2; J: TRBJ2-3
DNA: TGTGCCAGCAGTACCCCCGGGACAGGTGCCGTTGAAGCTTTCTTT; CDR3: CASSTPGTGAVEAFF; size: -; V: TRBV6-6; D: TRBD1; J: TRBJ1-1
DNA: TGTGCCAGCAGTCTAGGGGTCAACACTGAAGCTTTCTTT; CDR3: CASSLGVNTEAFF; size: -; V: TRBV28; D: -; J: TRBJ1-1
DNA: TGTGCCAGCAGTTTTTTACCCCTCGATCGTGCGGACATTCAGTACTTC; CDR3: CASSFLPLDRADIQYF; size: -; V: TRBV27; D: -; J: TRBJ2-4
DNA: TGTGCCAGCAGAGGGACACCGGACCTCAAGTTCTTC; CDR3: CASRGTPDLKFF; size: -; V: TRBV27; D: -; J: TRBJ2-1
DNA: TGTGCCAGCAGCTCAGGGGCGGACAGCTCCTACAATGAGCAGTTCTTC; CDR3: CASSSGADSSYNEQFF; size: once; V: TRBV7-9; D: -; J: TRBJ2-1
DNA: TGTGCCAGCAGTGATTCATATCAGGGGGCGAGTGAGACCCAGTACTTC; CDR3: CASSDSYQGASETQYF; size: -; V: TRBV25-1; D: TRBD1; J: TRBJ2-5
DNA: TGTGCCAGCAGCTCGAAGAACTCAGGGACCCGGTCGAACACCGGGGAGCTGTTTTTT; CDR3: CASSSKNSGTRSNTGELFF; size: -; V: TRBV7-8; D: -; J: TRBJ2-2
DNA: TGTGCCAGCAGCTCTTGGACTAGCGGGGAAATCAATGAGCAGTTCTTC; CDR3: CASSSWTSGEINEQFF; size: -; V: TRBV7-9; D: TRBD2; J: TRBJ2-1
DNA: TGTGCCACCAGCACAGGAGATCAGCCCCAGCATTTT; CDR3: CATSTGDQPQHF; size: -; V: TRBV15; D: -; J: TRBJ1-5
DNA: TGTGCCAGCACTCTGGGGCGTGAGCAGTACTTC; CDR3: CASTLGREQYF; size: -; V: TRBV27; D: -; J: TRBJ2-7
DNA: TGTGCCACCAGCAGGGCCGATCGTGAGCAGTTCTTC; CDR3: CATSRADREQFF; size: -; V: TRBV15; D: -; J: TRBJ2-1
DNA: TGTGCCAGCAGCTTGGTAGGGAGTAGCAATCAGCCCCAGCATTTT; CDR3: CASSLVGSSNQPQHF; size: -; V: TRBV5-5; D: -; J: TRBJ1-5
DNA: TGTGCCGCATCACGTCATGAGGCATCCTACAATGAGCAGTTCTTC; CDR3: CAASRHEASYNEQFF; size: -; V: TRBV2; D: -; J: TRBJ2-1
DNA: TGTGCCAGCAGCCGAGAGGGGATATGGGACAATGAGCAGTTCTTC; CDR3: CASSREGIWDNEQFF; size: -; V: TRBV14; D: -; J: TRBJ2-1
DNA: TGTGCCAGCAGCTTAGCCCTGGAGATGAACACTGAAGCTTTCTTT; CDR3: CASSLALEMNTEAFF; size: -; V: TRBV7-6; D: -; J: TRBJ1-1
DNA: TGTGCCAGCAGTGCCTGGGGGACCCAGTACTTC; CDR3: CASSAWGTQYF; size: -; V: TRBV27; D: -; J: TRBJ2-5
DNA: TGTGCCAGCAGCTTGGGCCCGAGCTCCTACGAGCAGTACTTC; CDR3: CASSLGPSSYEQYF; size: -; V: TRBV7-9; D: -; J: TRBJ2-7